The 27 T cell receptor beta chains below all came from one sample that was sequenced in a study of Graves' ophthalmopathy and Graves' hyperthyroidism. The TCR beta CDR3 regions underwent amplification from RNA transcripts. In the first round, RT-PCR was carried out with HTBI primers, and a multiplex PCR formed the second round. A single record per CDR3 protein comes from TCRdb applying MiXCR to the multiplex PCR reads. The table lists some 150,000 distinct CDR3 sequences, approximately 40% of them singletons, with approximately 9% in the top ten. Sample: peripheral blood. These receptors were collected from a man aged 25 to 40 with Graves' ophthalmopathy.

The chain joins TRBV30 to TRBJ1-5, with TRBD1 identical over 7 bases. The trim removed 0 bases at V and 1 base at J, leaving 3 bases unmatched. Germline V gene data show CDR1 as GTSNPN and CDR2 as SVGIG (reference sequence). The CDR3 loop spans 15 amino acids. The CDR3 protein is CAWSVWGQSNQPQHF. The CDR3 bases are TGTGCCTGGAGTGTATGGGGACAGAGCAATCAGCCCCAGCATTTT.

The chain is built from TRBV12-3 or TRBV12-4 and TRBJ2-5, with 10 bases lining up with TRBD2. J was trimmed by 2 bases and V by 7 bases; bases with no gene match: 4. The CDR3 totals 14 residues. The CDR3 nucleotides read TGTGCCAGCAAGACTAGCGGGTCACAAGAGACCCAGTACTTC. Translated, it gives CASKTSGSQETQYF.

This clonotype was recorded at least ten times. The J gene is TRBJ1-3, the V gene TRBV7-2; D possibly corresponds to TRBD1 (5 bases). This CDR3 has 16 amino acids. The germline CDR1 and CDR2 sequences are SGHTA and FQGNSA. Between the trimmed V and J ends, which lost 5 bases and 0 bases, there was a span of 14 bases. The CDR3 DNA sequence: TGTGCCAGCAGCCTAGGCAGGGTGAGCTCTGGAAACACCATATATTTT. Translating gives CASSLGRVSSGNTIYF.

The chain links TRBV7-3 to TRBJ2-7; 7 positions agree with TRBD2. Germline CDR1 SGHTA, CDR2 FQGTGA. The CDR3 is 15 residues long. V shed 4 bases, J shed 4 bases, and the junction held 10 bases outside the gene matches. CDR3 residues: CASSSAGGSMYEQYF. CDR3 bases: TGTGCCAGCAGCTCCGCCGGCGGGAGTATGTACGAGCAGTACTTC.

This clonotype was seen ten or more times. The J gene is TRBJ1-1, the V gene TRBV7-2; D is possibly TRBD1 (6 bases). CDR3 length: 11 residues. Trimming cost V 6 bases and J 11 bases, with 13 bases left between them. Germline CDR1 is SGHTA and CDR2 is FQGNSA. The CDR3 loop is CASSRGGWAFF. DNA for the CDR3: TGTGCCAGCAGTCGAGGGGGGTGGGCTTTCTTT.

This clonotype was recorded at least ten times. V is TRBV7-9 and J is TRBJ2-5, with D perhaps TRBD1 (5 bases). The CDR3 runs to 14 residues. The V gene's germline CDR1 is SEHNR and CDR2 FQNEAQ (reference sequence). The germline V and J ends were trimmed by 5 bases and 5 bases, with 15 bases remaining between them. CDR3 amino acids: CASSGTRGRETQYF. The CDR3, as DNA: TGTGCCAGCAGCGGAACAAGGGGTCGGGAGACCCAGTACTTC.

This clonotype was observed at least ten times. The V call is TRBV27, the J call TRBJ2-2, with D hard to call. V shed 3 bases and J shed 3 bases, with 5 bases lying between them. The length of the CDR3 is 13 residues. The germline CDR1 and CDR2 sequences are MNHEY and SMNVEV (reference sequence). This chain's CDR3 is CASSFLHTGELFF. The CDR3 DNA reads as TGTGCCAGCAGTTTCCTCCACACCGGGGAGCTGTTTTTT.

This clonotype was recorded many times. This chain joins TRBV28 and TRBJ2-7; 11 bases line up with TRBD2. Germline values: CDR1 MDHEN, CDR2 SYDVKM. The length of the CDR3 is 15 residues. Unmatched junction bases numbered 8, after V lost 7 bases and J lost 3 bases. CDR3 nucleotides: TGTGCCAGCAAGACGAGACTAGCGGGGAGCTACGAGCAGTACTTC. Encoded protein: CASKTRLAGSYEQYF.

V usage is TRBV20-1 and J usage is TRBJ2-3; 10 positions agree with TRBD2. With 1 base clipped from V and 4 bases from J, the junction kept 5 bases outside the gene matches. CDR3 length: 15 amino acids. Germline assignment: CDR1 DFQATT and CDR2 SNEGSKA (reference sequence). DNA for the CDR3: TGCAGTGCTAGAGGGACTAGCGGTATGGCAGATACGCAGTATTTT. Residues: CSARGTSGMADTQYF.

As to this clonotype: An end of the junction does not agree with germline; a read error may underlie this. V usage is TRBV9 and J usage is TRBJ1-1; no reliable D call. The CDR3 totals 14 residues. Germline values: CDR1 SGDLS, CDR2 YYNGEE. CDR3 nucleotides: TGTGTCAGCAGCGTAGCTCTCCTCCCCGCTGAAGCTTTCTTT. Its translation is CVSSVALLPAEAFF.

This clonotype appeared many times. This chain joins TRBV6-5 and TRBJ1-1; weak D call: TRBD1 (6 bases). The CDR3 sequence is 14 residues long. CDR1 is MNHEY and CDR2 is SVGAGI in the germline V gene. The V end lost 5 bases, the J end lost 0 bases, and 10 bases lay between the germline ends. The CDR3 reads CASSTGTLNTEAFF. CDR3 bases: TGTGCCAGCAGTACGGGGACACTGAACACTGAAGCTTTCTTT.

The chain has TRBV12-3 or TRBV12-4 and TRBJ2-7, with a tentative D call TRBD2 (6 bases). The CDR3 is made up of 13 amino acids. V was clipped by 3 bases and J by 3 bases, with 9 bases between them. Written as DNA, the CDR3 is TGTGCCAGCAGTTTGGGGGAGGACTACGAGCAGTACTTC. This gives the protein CASSLGEDYEQYF.

This clonotype has ten or more counts. This rearrangement joins TRBV27 to TRBJ1-1, with 8 bases fitting TRBD1. The CDR3 has 14 residues. Trimming at V came to 4 bases and at J to 6 bases, leaving 7 bases not matched to a gene. Germline values: CDR1 MNHEY, CDR2 SMNVEV (reference sequence). DNA of the CDR3: TGTGCCAGCAGTTCCAACAGGGGGGTGGCTGAAGCTTTCTTT. This gives the protein CASSSNRGVAEAFF.

This clonotype appeared many times. The chain recombines TRBV7-2 with TRBJ2-5; tentatively, D is TRBD1 (6 bases). Germline V gene lookup returns CDR1 SGHTA and CDR2 FQGNSA. Trimming shortened V by 1 base and J by 4 bases, and 7 bases separated the two germline ends. The CDR3 contains 13 residues. Here the CDR3 reads CASSLVGGETQYF. CDR3 nucleotides: TGTGCCAGCAGCTTAGTAGGGGGAGAGACCCAGTACTTC. Drawing the rest from reference TRBV7-2 and TRBJ2-5, the complete variable domain is GAGVSQSPSNKVTEKGKDVELRCDPISGHTALYWYRQSLGQGLEFLIYFQGNSAPDKSGLPSDRFSAERTGGSVSTLTIQRTQQEDSAVYLCASSLVGGETQYFGPGTRLLVL.

This clonotype was counted at least ten times. This chain links TRBV7-2 with TRBJ2-5, with 7 bases identical to TRBD2. Germline loops: CDR1 SGHTA, CDR2 FQGNSA. The ends lost 1 base at V and 5 bases at J; junction bases unmatched: 10. The length of the CDR3 is 16 residues. CDR3 sequence reads: CASSLVSAGPAETQYF. In DNA, the CDR3 is TGTGCCAGCAGCTTAGTCTCAGCGGGACCCGCCGAGACCCAGTACTTC.

The chain couples TRBV15 to TRBJ2-7; 11 bases are a match to TRBD1. V was pared by 1 base and J by 4 bases, with 0 bases of the junction left unmatched. Germline V gene sequence: CDR1 LNHNV, CDR2 YYDKDF (reference sequence). The CDR3 runs to 14 residues. This CDR3 is CATSRGDRGYEQYF. CDR3 sequence (DNA): TGTGCCACCAGCAGAGGGGACAGGGGGTACGAGCAGTACTTC.

The chain combines TRBV27 with TRBJ2-5; TRBD1 matches at 7 bases. TRBJ2-4 explains the end of the DNA better; the J call may be wrong. Germline loops: CDR1 MNHEY, CDR2 SMNVEV (reference sequence). The CDR3 is 14 amino acids. The CDR3 DNA is TGTGCCAGCAGGAACGACAGGGAACGAAACATTCAGTACTTC. It specifies CASRNDRERNIQYF.

The chain is built from TRBV12-3 or TRBV12-4 and TRBJ2-2; 12 bases are a match to TRBD2. CDR3 length equals 16 residues. V lost 7 bases, J lost 5 bases, and 8 bases stayed unmatched. CDR3 sequence reads: CASIPTSGRGTGELFF. The DNA of the CDR3 is TGTGCCAGCATTCCGACTAGCGGGAGAGGGACCGGGGAGCTGTTTTTT.

The rearrangement uses TRBV6-2 or TRBV6-3 and TRBJ2-4; possibly TRBD1 or TRBD2 for D (5 bases each). CDR1 is MNHEY, CDR2 SVGEGT, per germline. The V gene lost 7 bases and the J gene lost 0 bases, with 19 bases spanning the gap. The CDR3 contains 17 residues. The CDR3 bases are TGTGCCAGCAACATAGGGACGACAGTTAAAGCCAAAAACATTCAGTACTTC. It yields the protein CASNIGTTVKAKNIQYF.

At least ten counts were recorded for this clonotype. This chain connects TRBV5-1 to TRBJ1-2; D unclear. Germline lookup yields CDR1 SGHRS and CDR2 YFSETQ. Trimming stripped 5 bases from V and 8 bases from J, with 19 bases between. The CDR3 contains 14 residues. The CDR3 sequence is CASRSGDTTWGYTF. CDR3 coding DNA: TGCGCCAGCAGATCCGGAGACACCACTTGGGGCTACACCTTC.

This clonotype was picked up many times. This chain connects TRBV28 to TRBJ1-3; D is uncertain. CDR1 MDHEN and CDR2 SYDVKM come from the germline V gene. V was trimmed by 7 bases and J by 3 bases, leaving 13 bases between them. The CDR3 spans 14 residues. CDR3 region: CASTTGGSGNTIYF. CDR3 coding DNA: TGTGCCAGCACGACGGGAGGGAGTGGAAACACCATATATTTT.

In its sample, this clonotype was seen many times. The CDR3 DNA sequence: TGTGCCAGCAGTTTATGGACAGGGGAAGAGACCCAGTACTTC. Protein: CASSLWTGEETQYF. The chain carries TRBV28 and TRBJ2-5; 8 positions match TRBD1. The CDR3 runs 14 residues. The J segment lost 3 bases and the V segment lost 0 bases, leaving 0 bases of the junction unmatched. Germline CDR1 reads MDHEN; CDR2 reads SYDVKM.

This chain links TRBV11-2 with TRBJ1-1; D not resolved. Trimming pared 2 bases from V and 0 bases from J, leaving 13 bases between. Germline CDR1 SGHAT, CDR2 FQNNGV. CDR3 length equals 16 residues. The DNA of the CDR3 is TGTGCCAGCAGCTTATCCCCGTCAACGGTGAACACTGAAGCTTTCTTT. The encoded protein is CASSLSPSTVNTEAFF. Complete variable domain (other parts from reference TRBV11-2 and TRBJ1-1): EAGVAQSPRYKIIEKRQSVAFWCNPISGHATLYWYQQILGQGPKLLIQFQNNGVVDDSQLPKDRFSAERLKGVDSTLKIQPAKLEDSAVYLCASSLSPSTVNTEAFFGQGTRLTVV.

The table lists this clonotype with many counts. The V and J genes are TRBV2 and TRBJ1-6; D not certain. The CDR3 contains 12 residues. V lost 1 base and J lost 7, with 2 bases in between. Germline lookup yields CDR1 SNHLY and CDR2 FYNNEI. In DNA form, the CDR3 reads TGTGCCAGCAGTGAAGGGAATTCACCCCTCCACTTT. Protein product: CASSEGNSPLHF. The full variable domain, rest sourced from reference TRBV2 and TRBJ1-6, is EPEVTQTPSHQVTQMGQEVILRCVPISNHLYFYWYRQILGQKVEFLVSFYNNEISEKSEIFDDQFSVERPDGSNFTLKIRSTKLEDSAMYFCASSEGNSPLHFGNGTRLTVT.

V usage is TRBV20-1 and J usage is TRBJ2-5, with 8 positions matching TRBD2. This CDR3 is built from 13 residues. Germline V gene sequence: CDR1 DFQATT, CDR2 SNEGSKA (reference sequence). J was trimmed by 5 bases and V by 5 bases; bases with no gene match: 7. The CDR3 bases are TGCAGTGCTCCGGGAGGGAGGTTGGAGACCCAGTACTTC. Translation gives CSAPGGRLETQYF.

The V gene is TRBV6-2 or TRBV6-3, the J gene TRBJ2-7; D unresolved. V lost 8 bases and J 2 bases, leaving 13 bases between the germline ends. The V gene's germline CDR1 is MNHEY and CDR2 SVGEGT. This CDR3 is built from 13 residues. CDR3 amino acids: CASGSADTYEQYF. CDR3 nucleotides: TGTGCCAGCGGATCGGCTGACACCTACGAGCAGTACTTC.

This clonotype was picked up many times. The V gene is TRBV11-2, the J gene TRBJ2-7; a weak D match, TRBD2 (5 bases). V was cut by 5 bases and J by 3 bases, with 11 bases left in between. The CDR3 totals 13 residues. Per germline, CDR1 SGHAT and CDR2 FQNNGV. CDR3 DNA sequence: TGTGCCAGCAGCCAAACGGCGGGCTACGAGCAGTACTTC. It specifies CASSQTAGYEQYF.